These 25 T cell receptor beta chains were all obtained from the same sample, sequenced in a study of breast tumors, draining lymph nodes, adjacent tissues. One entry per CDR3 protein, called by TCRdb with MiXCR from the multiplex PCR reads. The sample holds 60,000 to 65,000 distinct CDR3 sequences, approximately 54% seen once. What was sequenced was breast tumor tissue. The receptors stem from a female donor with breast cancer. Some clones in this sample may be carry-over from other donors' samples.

The CDR3 loop is CSARGRYGNQPQHF. The CDR3 coding sequence is TGCAGTGCTAGGGGGAGATATGGCAATCAGCCCCAGCATTTT. This chain connects TRBV20-1 to TRBJ1-5, with no clear D. Germline CDR1 reads DFQATT; CDR2 reads SNEGSKA (reference sequence). This CDR3 spans 14 amino acids. V was trimmed by 3 bases and J by 2 bases, leaving 11 bases between them.

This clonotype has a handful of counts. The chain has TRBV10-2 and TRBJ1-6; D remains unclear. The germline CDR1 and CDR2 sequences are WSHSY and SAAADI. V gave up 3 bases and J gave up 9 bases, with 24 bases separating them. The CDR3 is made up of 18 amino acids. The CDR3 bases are TGCGCCAGCAGTGAAGTGGTCGGAGGACCCCTCGGGAGTTCACCCCTCCACTTT. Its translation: CASSEVVGGPLGSSPLHF.

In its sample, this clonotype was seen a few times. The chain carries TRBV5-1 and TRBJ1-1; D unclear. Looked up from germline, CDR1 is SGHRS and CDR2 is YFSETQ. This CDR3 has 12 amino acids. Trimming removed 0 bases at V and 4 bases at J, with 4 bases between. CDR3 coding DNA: TGCGCCAGCAGCTTGGTGGCCACTGAAGCTTTCTTT. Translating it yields CASSLVATEAFF.

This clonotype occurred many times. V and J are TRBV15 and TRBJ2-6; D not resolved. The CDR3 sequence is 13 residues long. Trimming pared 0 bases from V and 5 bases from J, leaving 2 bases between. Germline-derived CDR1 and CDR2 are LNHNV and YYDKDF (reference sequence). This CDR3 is CATSRDWANVLTF. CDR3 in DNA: TGTGCCACCAGCAGAGATTGGGCCAACGTCCTGACTTTC.

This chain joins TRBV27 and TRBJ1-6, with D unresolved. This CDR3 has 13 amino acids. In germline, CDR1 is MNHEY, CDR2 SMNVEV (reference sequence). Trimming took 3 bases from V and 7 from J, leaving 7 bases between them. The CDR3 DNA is TGTGCCAGCAGTTTTCGGACCAATTCACCCCTCCACTTT. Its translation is CASSFRTNSPLHF.

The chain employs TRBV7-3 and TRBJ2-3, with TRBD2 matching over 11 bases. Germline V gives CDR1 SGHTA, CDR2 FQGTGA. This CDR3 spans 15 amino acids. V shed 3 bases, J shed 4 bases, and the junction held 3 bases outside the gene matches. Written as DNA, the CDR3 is TGTGCCAGCAGCTTTAGCGGGGGGGGTGCAGATACGCAGTATTTT. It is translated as CASSFSGGGADTQYF.

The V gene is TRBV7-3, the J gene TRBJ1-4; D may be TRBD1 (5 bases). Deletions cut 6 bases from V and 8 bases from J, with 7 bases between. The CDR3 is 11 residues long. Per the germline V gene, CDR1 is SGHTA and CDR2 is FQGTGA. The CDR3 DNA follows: TGTGCCAGCAGATGGGGGGAAAAACTGTTTTTT. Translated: CASRWGEKLFF.

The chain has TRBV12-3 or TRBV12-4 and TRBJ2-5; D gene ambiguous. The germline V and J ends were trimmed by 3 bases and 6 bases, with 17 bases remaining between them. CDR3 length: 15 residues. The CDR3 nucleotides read TGTGCCAGCAGTTTTGAATATCGCGGCATCCAGACCCAGTACTTC. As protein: CASSFEYRGIQTQYF.

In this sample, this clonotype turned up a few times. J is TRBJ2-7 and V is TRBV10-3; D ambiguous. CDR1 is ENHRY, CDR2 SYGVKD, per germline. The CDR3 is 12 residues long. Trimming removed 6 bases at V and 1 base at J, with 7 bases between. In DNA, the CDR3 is TGTGCCATCAGGGACCAGTCCTACGAGCAGTACTTC. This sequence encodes CAIRDQSYEQYF.

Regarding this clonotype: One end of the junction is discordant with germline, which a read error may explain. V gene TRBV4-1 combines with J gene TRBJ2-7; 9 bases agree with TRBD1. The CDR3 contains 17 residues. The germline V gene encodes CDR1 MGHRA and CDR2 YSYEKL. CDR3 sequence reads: CASSQEGRDREPYEQHF. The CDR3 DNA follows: TGCGCCAGCAGCCAAGAGGGACGGGACAGGGAACCCTACGAGCAGCACTTC.

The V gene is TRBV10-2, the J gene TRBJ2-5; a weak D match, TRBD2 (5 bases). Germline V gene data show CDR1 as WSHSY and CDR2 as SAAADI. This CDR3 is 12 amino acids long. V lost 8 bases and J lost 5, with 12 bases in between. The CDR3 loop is CASSDPGETQYF. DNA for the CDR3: TGCGCCAGCTCGGACCCGGGGGAGACCCAGTACTTC.

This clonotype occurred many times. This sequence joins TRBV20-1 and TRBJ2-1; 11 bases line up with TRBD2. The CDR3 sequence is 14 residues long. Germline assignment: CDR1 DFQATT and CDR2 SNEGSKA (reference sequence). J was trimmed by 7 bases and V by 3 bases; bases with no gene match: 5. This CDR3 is CSASLVAGGNEQFF. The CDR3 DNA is TGCAGTGCTAGTTTGGTAGCGGGGGGGAATGAGCAGTTCTTC.

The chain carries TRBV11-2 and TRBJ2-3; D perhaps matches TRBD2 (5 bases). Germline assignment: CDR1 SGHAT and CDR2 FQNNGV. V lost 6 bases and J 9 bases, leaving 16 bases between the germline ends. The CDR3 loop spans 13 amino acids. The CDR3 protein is CASRLSASATQYF. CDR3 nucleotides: TGTGCCAGCAGACTTAGCGCCAGCGCGACGCAGTATTTT.

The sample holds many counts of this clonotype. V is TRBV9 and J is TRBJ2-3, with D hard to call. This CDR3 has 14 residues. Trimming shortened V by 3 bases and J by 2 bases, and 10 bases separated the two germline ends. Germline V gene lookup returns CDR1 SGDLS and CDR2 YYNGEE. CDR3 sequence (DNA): TGTGCCAGCAGCGAGACATCATACACAGATACGCAGTATTTT. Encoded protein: CASSETSYTDTQYF.

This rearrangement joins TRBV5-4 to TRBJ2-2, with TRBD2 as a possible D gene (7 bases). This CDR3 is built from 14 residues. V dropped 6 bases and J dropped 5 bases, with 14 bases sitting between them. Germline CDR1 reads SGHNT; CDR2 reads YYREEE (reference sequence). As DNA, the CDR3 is TGTGCCAGCATCGAGGGGGGGCCTACCGGGGAGCTGTTTTTT. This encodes CASIEGGPTGELFF.

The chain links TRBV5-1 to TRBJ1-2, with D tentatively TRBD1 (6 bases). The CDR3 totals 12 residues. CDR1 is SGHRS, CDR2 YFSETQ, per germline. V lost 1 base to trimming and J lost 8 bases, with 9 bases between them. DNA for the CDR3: TGCGCCAGCAGCTTGAACAGGGAAGGCTACACCTTC. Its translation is CASSLNREGYTF.

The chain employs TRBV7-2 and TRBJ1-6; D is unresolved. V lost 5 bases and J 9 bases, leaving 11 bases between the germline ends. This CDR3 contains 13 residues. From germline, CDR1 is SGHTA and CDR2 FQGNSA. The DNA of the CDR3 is TGTGCCAGCAGCGTGGGCGCCGGTTCACCCCTCCACTTT. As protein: CASSVGAGSPLHF.

CDR3 sequence reads: CSAPGVTNTEAFF. The CDR3 DNA reads TGCAGTGCTCCAGGGGTTACGAACACTGAAGCTTTCTTT. V and J are TRBV20-1 and TRBJ1-1, with D perhaps TRBD1 (6 bases). Trimming pared 5 bases from V and 1 base from J, leaving 11 bases between. CDR1 DFQATT and CDR2 SNEGSKA come from the germline V gene (reference sequence). This CDR3 is built from 13 residues.

The CDR3 coding sequence is TGTGCCAGTAGATTTGAGGACAATGAGCAGTTCTTC. It is translated as CASRFEDNEQFF. The rearrangement uses TRBV19 and TRBJ2-1; D not resolved. Deletions cut 6 bases from V and 5 bases from J, with 8 bases between. Germline-derived CDR1 and CDR2 are LNHDA and SQIVND (reference sequence). The CDR3 contains 12 residues.

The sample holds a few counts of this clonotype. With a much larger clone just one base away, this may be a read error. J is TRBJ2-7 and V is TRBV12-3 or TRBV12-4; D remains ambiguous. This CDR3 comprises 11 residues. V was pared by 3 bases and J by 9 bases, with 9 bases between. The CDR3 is CASSFLPRQYF. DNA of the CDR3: TGTGCCAGCAGTTTCCTCCCACGGCAGTACTTC.

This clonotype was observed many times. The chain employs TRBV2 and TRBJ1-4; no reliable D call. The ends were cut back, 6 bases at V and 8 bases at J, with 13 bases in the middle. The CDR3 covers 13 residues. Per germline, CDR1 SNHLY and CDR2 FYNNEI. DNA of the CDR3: TGTGCCAGCAGGGACCAACCTGGGGAAAAACTGTTTTTT. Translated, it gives CASRDQPGEKLFF. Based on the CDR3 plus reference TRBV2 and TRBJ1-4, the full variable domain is EPEVTQTPSHQVTQMGQEVILRCVPISNHLYFYWYRQILGQKVEFLVSFYNNEISEKSEIFDDQFSVERPDGSNFTLKIRSTKLEDSAMYFCASRDQPGEKLFFGSGTQLSVL.

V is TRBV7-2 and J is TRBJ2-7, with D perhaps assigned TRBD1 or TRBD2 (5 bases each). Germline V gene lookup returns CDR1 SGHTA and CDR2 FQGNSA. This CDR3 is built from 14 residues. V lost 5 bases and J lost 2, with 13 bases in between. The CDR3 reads CASSALQGAYEQYF. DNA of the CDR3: TGTGCCAGCAGCGCCCTCCAGGGAGCCTACGAGCAGTACTTC.

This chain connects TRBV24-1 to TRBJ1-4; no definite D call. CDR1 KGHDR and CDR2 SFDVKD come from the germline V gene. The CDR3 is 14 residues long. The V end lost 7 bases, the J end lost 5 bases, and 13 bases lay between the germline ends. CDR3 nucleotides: TGTGCCACCAGGACTAGCGGGAACAATGAAAAACTGTTTTTT. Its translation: CATRTSGNNEKLFF.

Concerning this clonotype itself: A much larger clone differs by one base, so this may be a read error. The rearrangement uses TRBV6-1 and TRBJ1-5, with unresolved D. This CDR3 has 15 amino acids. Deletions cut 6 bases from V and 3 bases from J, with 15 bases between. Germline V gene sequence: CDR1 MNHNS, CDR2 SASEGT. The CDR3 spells CASRTSEWANQPQHF. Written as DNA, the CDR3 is TGTGCCAGCAGAACCAGCGAGTGGGCCAATCAGCCCCAGCATTTT.

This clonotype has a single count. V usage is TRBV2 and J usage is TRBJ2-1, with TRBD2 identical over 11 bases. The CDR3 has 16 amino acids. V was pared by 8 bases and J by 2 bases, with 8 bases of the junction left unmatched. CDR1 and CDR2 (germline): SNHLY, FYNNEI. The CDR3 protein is CASCRLAGGAYNEQFF. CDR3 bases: TGTGCCAGCTGTCGGCTAGCGGGGGGCGCCTACAATGAGCAGTTCTTC.